This is a list of T cell receptor beta chains from one sample in a study of monozygotic twins with inflammatory bowel disease. TCRdb re-called the 5' RACE reads; one entry per CDR3 protein, DNA not given. This sample contains around 140,000 distinct CDR3 sequences. The specimen was blood. The receptors derive from a human donor with ulcerative colitis or Crohn's disease, or a healthy co-twin of an affected twin (not recorded which). Both conserved end residues are part of each CDR3. Fields, in order: V gene, J gene, CDR3 length, CDR3 protein.

V: TRBV6-2/TRBV6-3; J: TRBJ2-1; length: 13; CDR3: CASQLRQGREQFF
V: TRBV25-1; J: TRBJ1-1; length: 14; CDR3: CASSDTFMNTEAFF
V: TRBV5-4; J: TRBJ2-2; length: 15; CDR3: CASSLGVTNTGELFF
V: TRBV12-3/TRBV12-4; J: TRBJ1-5; length: 14; CDR3: CASSQTGADQPQHF
V: TRBV28; J: TRBJ1-3; length: 13; CDR3: CASRGSSGNTIYF
V: TRBV5-1; J: TRBJ2-1; length: 14; CDR3: CASSGGQGGDEQFF
V: TRBV10-3; J: TRBJ2-5; length: 15; CDR3: CAISEDRGSGETQYF
V: TRBV28; J: TRBJ2-5; length: 14; CDR3: CASSSQMGGETQYF
V: TRBV20-1; J: TRBJ1-6; length: 14; CDR3: CSATTVQYNSPLHF
V: TRBV27; J: TRBJ1-5; length: 15; CDR3: CASSLWGGVNQPQHF
V: TRBV6-2/TRBV6-3; J: TRBJ2-7; length: 15; CDR3: CASSYAPGTSYEQYF
V: TRBV20-1; J: TRBJ2-2; length: 14; CDR3: CSARDTSNTGELFF
V: TRBV13; J: TRBJ2-1; length: 16; CDR3: CASSLEASGSSNEQFF
V: TRBV19; J: TRBJ1-1; length: 16; CDR3: CASSIQGTGRATEAFF
V: TRBV28; J: TRBJ2-3; length: 15; CDR3: CASSPSGILADTQYF
V: TRBV2; J: TRBJ2-1; length: 16; CDR3: CASIPQLGTARGEQFF
V: TRBV24-1; J: TRBJ1-5; length: 14; CDR3: CATSDLQENQPQHF
V: TRBV27; J: TRBJ1-1; length: 16; CDR3: CASSPGTGPSNTEAFF
V: TRBV9; J: TRBJ2-3; length: 13; CDR3: CASSVVPENTQYF
V: TRBV12-3/TRBV12-4; J: TRBJ2-1; length: 13; CDR3: CASRGQAYNEQFF
V: TRBV6-2/TRBV6-3; J: TRBJ2-7; length: 13; CDR3: CVSSRGQSYEQYF
V: TRBV6-2/TRBV6-3; J: TRBJ2-1; length: 17; CDR3: CASSFALLAGDRNEQFF
V: TRBV12-3/TRBV12-4; J: TRBJ2-3; length: 14; CDR3: CASSPGVATDTQYF
V: TRBV4-3; J: TRBJ1-5; length: 16; CDR3: CASSLERESGNQPQHF
V: TRBV5-1; J: TRBJ2-3; length: 15; CDR3: CASTLGLAGIHTQYF
V: TRBV5-1; J: TRBJ2-3; length: 14; CDR3: CASSFQGSTDTQYF
V: TRBV6-1; J: TRBJ2-7; length: 14; CDR3: CASIRNMGSYEQYF
V: TRBV2; J: TRBJ2-5; length: 15; CDR3: CASSVNNGRGETQYF
V: TRBV2; J: TRBJ1-5; length: 14; CDR3: CASRGTGEHQPQHF
V: TRBV29-1; J: TRBJ2-7; length: 13; CDR3: CSVEKMGSVEQYF
V: TRBV30; J: TRBJ2-1; length: 18; CDR3: CAWSLAWTSGSSYNEQFF
V: TRBV7-8; J: TRBJ2-1; length: 18; CDR3: CASSPLGLANLHYNEQFF
V: TRBV12-3/TRBV12-4; J: TRBJ2-5; length: 15; CDR3: CASSLNSPSQETQYF
V: TRBV30; J: TRBJ2-1; length: 14; CDR3: CAWRGTSGRSEQFF
V: TRBV6-1; J: TRBJ2-1; length: 15; CDR3: CASSRRGDLTNEQFF
V: TRBV15; J: TRBJ2-1; length: 14; CDR3: CATSRQGAYNEQFF
V: TRBV6-1; J: TRBJ2-7; length: 15; CDR3: CASTGLAEASYEQYF
V: TRBV5-1; J: TRBJ2-7; length: 13; CDR3: CASSLREGAEQYF
V: TRBV9; J: TRBJ2-1; length: 14; CDR3: CASSVDTTDNEQFF
V: TRBV6-1; J: TRBJ2-5; length: 13; CDR3: CASSEGLQETQYF
V: TRBV4-1; J: TRBJ1-1; length: 17; CDR3: CASSQGRGGMVNTEAFF
V: TRBV6-5; J: TRBJ1-3; length: 16; CDR3: CASSSRGWLAGNTIYF
V: TRBV5-4; J: TRBJ1-1; length: 12; CDR3: CASRRLNTEAFF
V: TRBV12-3/TRBV12-4; J: TRBJ1-2; length: 15; CDR3: CASTSASGQAFGYTF
V: TRBV9; J: TRBJ2-1; length: 14; CDR3: CASSVDISYNEQFF
V: TRBV5-1; J: TRBJ2-1; length: 11; CDR3: CASSFTDEQFF
V: TRBV7-2; J: TRBJ2-7; length: 15; CDR3: CASSVSSSPGYEQYF
V: TRBV15; J: TRBJ2-7; length: 15; CDR3: CATSRELAISYEQYF
V: TRBV5-6; J: TRBJ2-3; length: 15; CDR3: CASSFTGTGTDTQYF
V: TRBV7-3; J: TRBJ2-7; length: 13; CDR3: CASSLSPNYEQYF
V: TRBV2; J: TRBJ2-1; length: 15; CDR3: CASSEAGGGNNEQFF
V: TRBV3-1; J: TRBJ2-7; length: 15; CDR3: CASSPTRRRFYEQYF
V: TRBV7-2; J: TRBJ2-4; length: 12; CDR3: CASSSRGAIQYF
V: TRBV6-5; J: TRBJ2-5; length: 18; CDR3: CASSYLGLAGRGEETQYF
V: TRBV12-3/TRBV12-4; J: TRBJ2-1; length: 14; CDR3: CASSPWGAGGEQFF
V: TRBV7-9; J: TRBJ1-5; length: 14; CDR3: CASSSVTGDQPQHF
V: TRBV7-2; J: TRBJ2-7; length: 13; CDR3: CASSMTPTYEQYF